Below are 14 T cell receptor beta chains sequenced from a single sample in a study of post-analysis software for immune sequencing data. General observations from the study: A few TRBV segments were significantly more frequent in patients than in controls. TRBV5-6, TRBV5-1 and TRBV20-1 were among these segments.

Researchers reported that TCR beta cDNA libraries carried unique molecular identifiers. MiXCR, run by TCRdb on the PCR reads, gives a single entry per CDR3 protein. The table has around 770,000 distinct CDR3 sequences, roughly 50% seen once. What these receptors recognize is not known. Sequencing was done on a sample of blood. The receptors here all came from a girl aged 5 to 17 with multiple sclerosis.

This clonotype was observed a handful of times. CDR3 loop: CASSQGLAGADEQFF. The CDR3 coding sequence is TGCGCCAGCAGCCAAGGACTAGCGGGAGCGGATGAGCAGTTCTTC. The chain is built from TRBV4-3 and TRBJ2-1; 12 bases agree with TRBD2. V lost 1 base and J lost 8; bases outside the gene matches: 3. The CDR3 is made up of 15 amino acids. Germline-derived CDR1 and CDR2 are LGHNA and YSLEER.

J is TRBJ2-5 and V is TRBV3-1; D ambiguous. V shed 3 bases and J shed 2 bases, with 13 bases lying between them. CDR3 size: 15 residues. Germline CDR1 LGHDT, CDR2 YNNKEL (reference sequence). The CDR3 sequence is CASSQEPSRQETQYF. Written as DNA, the CDR3 is TGTGCCAGCAGCCAGGAACCAAGTAGACAAGAGACCCAGTACTTC.

This chain joins TRBV24-1 and TRBJ2-6; D possibly matches TRBD1 or TRBD2 (5 bases each). The CDR3 covers 14 residues. Trimming took 5 bases from V and 2 from J, leaving 6 bases between them. Germline V CDR1 and CDR2: KGHDR, SFDVKD. The CDR3 DNA sequence: TGTGCCACCAGTGGAGGGGCTGGGGCCAACGTCCTGACTTTC. As protein: CATSGGAGANVLTF.

The chain recombines TRBV2 with TRBJ2-1, with D unresolved. The CDR3 covers 16 residues. Germline V lookup: CDR1 SNHLY, CDR2 FYNNEI. Trimming pared 2 bases from V and 0 bases from J, leaving 11 bases between. The chain's CDR3 is CASSESENSSYNEQFF. In nucleotides, the CDR3 is TGTGCCAGCAGTGAAAGCGAAAACAGCTCCTACAATGAGCAGTTCTTC.

This clonotype turned up a few times. J is TRBJ2-7 and V is TRBV6-6; D remains ambiguous. The V gene's germline CDR1 is MNHNY and CDR2 SVGAGI (reference sequence). There are 15 residues in the CDR3. The V and J ends lost 6 bases and 3 bases respectively, with 18 bases between them. The CDR3 region has the DNA TGTGCCAGCAGCCGACCCTCCGACGCGGTCTACGAGCAGTACTTC. Protein product: CASSRPSDAVYEQYF.

The chain uses TRBV7-9 and TRBJ1-1; weak D call: TRBD1 (6 bases). From germline, CDR1 is SEHNR and CDR2 FQNEAQ (reference sequence). V gave up 2 bases and J gave up 11 bases, with 12 bases separating them. The CDR3 contains 12 residues. DNA of the CDR3: TGTGCCAGCAGCTTAAGGGGGATTTGGGCTTTCTTT. Translating gives CASSLRGIWAFF. Drawing the rest from reference TRBV7-9 and TRBJ1-1, the complete variable domain is DTGVSQNPRHKITKRGQNVTFRCDPISEHNRLYWYRQTLGQGPEFLTYFQNEAQLEKSRLLSDRFSAERPKGSFSTLEIQRTEQGDSAMYLCASSLRGIWAFFGQGTRLTVV.

V is TRBV20-1 and J is TRBJ2-1; D is unclear. The length of the CDR3 is 11 residues. The germline V gene has CDR1 DFQATT and CDR2 SNEGSKA (reference sequence). Trimming stripped 3 bases from V and 9 bases from J, with 9 bases between. The CDR3 sequence: CSAREVGEQFF. Here the CDR3 DNA reads TGCAGTGCTAGGGAAGTGGGTGAGCAGTTCTTC.

This clonotype came up a few times. The chain combines TRBV10-3 with TRBJ2-7, with unresolved D. The germline gives CDR1 ENHRY, CDR2 SYGVKD. V was pared by 0 bases and J by 3 bases, with 12 bases between. The CDR3 runs to 15 residues. CDR3 region: CAISESKKMSYEQYF. The CDR3 DNA sequence: TGTGCCATCAGTGAGTCGAAGAAGATGAGCTACGAGCAGTACTTC.

Notes on this clonotype: At one end, the junction sequence differs from germline, possibly due to a read error. The chain carries TRBV7-9 and TRBJ2-7, with D perhaps matching TRBD2 (7 bases). The CDR3 runs 13 residues. Germline V CDR1 and CDR2: SEHNR, FQNEAQ (reference sequence). In DNA, the CDR3 is TGCGCCTCCCAGGCGGGGGCTGGCTACGAGCAGTACTTC. Amino acids: CASQAGAGYEQYF. The full variable domain, rest sourced from reference TRBV7-9 and TRBJ2-7, is DTGVSQNPRHKITKRGQNVTFRCDPISEHNRLYWYRQTLGQGPEFLTYFQNEAQLEKSRLLSDRFSAERPKGSFSTLEIQRTEQGDSAMYLCASQAGAGYEQYFGPGTRLTVT.

This rearrangement joins TRBV20-1 to TRBJ2-5, with 14 bases matching TRBD2. The CDR3 is made up of 17 amino acids. Germline loops: CDR1 DFQATT, CDR2 SNEGSKA (reference sequence). The V gene end was trimmed by 3 bases and the J gene end by 0 bases; junction bases not matched to a gene: 6. The CDR3 loop is CSASRLTSGRDQETQYF. The CDR3 region has the DNA TGCAGTGCTAGCCGGCTGACTAGCGGGAGGGACCAAGAGACCCAGTACTTC.

Only a few counts were recorded for this clonotype. The chain recombines TRBV12-3 or TRBV12-4 with TRBJ2-7, with TRBD2 identical over 12 bases. The CDR3 totals 16 residues. V dropped 2 bases and J dropped 1; count of bases not matched to a gene: 3. CDR3 coding DNA: TGTGCCAGCAGTTTACGGGGGACTAGCGGGTCCTACGAGCAGTACTTC. Encoded protein: CASSLRGTSGSYEQYF.

The chain joins TRBV7-8 to TRBJ2-3, with 10 bases lining up with TRBD2. The CDR3 length is 19 residues. CDR1 SGHVS and CDR2 FQNEAQ come from the germline V gene. V shed 5 bases and J 4 bases; nucleotides not matched to a gene: 18. The CDR3 DNA reads as TGTGCCAGCAGCGGACCGAGCGAAGGGGCTAGCGGGAGATCAGATACGCAGTATTTT. Translating it yields CASSGPSEGASGRSDTQYF. Together with reference TRBV7-8 and TRBJ2-3, the CDR3 gives the full variable domain: GAGVSQSPRYKVAKRGQDVALRCDPISGHVSLFWYQQALGQGPEFLTYFQNEAQLDKSGLPSDRFFAERPEGSVSTLKIQRTQQEDSAVYLCASSGPSEGASGRSDTQYFGPGTRLTVL.

This clonotype was observed a few times. CDR3 sequence reads: CASSRGPYTDTQYF. The CDR3 DNA reads TGTGCCAGCTCACGTGGGCCTTACACAGATACGCAGTATTTT. The chain is built from TRBV18 and TRBJ2-3; D remains ambiguous. Germline CDR1 and CDR2: KGHSH and LQKENI. Trimming shortened V by 4 bases and J by 2 bases, and 10 bases separated the two germline ends. The CDR3 extends over 14 amino acids.

The CDR3 DNA follows: TGCAGTGCTAGTTATCCTAGCGGCTCCTTCTACGAGCAGTACTTC. The encoded protein is CSASYPSGSFYEQYF. The V gene is TRBV20-1, the J gene TRBJ2-7, with TRBD2 matching 7 bases. Trimming cost V 3 bases and J 3 bases; bases outside gene matches: 11. The CDR3 loop spans 15 amino acids. The germline gives CDR1 DFQATT, CDR2 SNEGSKA (reference sequence).